This T cell receptor (beta chain) was captured in a study of T-cell memory formation after mild COVID-19. The CDR3 is 15 amino acids. V shed 3 bases and J shed 5 bases, with 14 bases lying between them. CDR1 is KGHSH and CDR2 is LQKENI in the germline V gene. TCRdb reprocessed the 5' RACE reads via MiXCR and lists one record per CDR3 protein. This table has 250,000 to 350,000 distinct CDR3 sequences, roughly a fifth appearing once. This sequence originates from a man aged 18 to 35 who had mild COVID-19 (a few samples of this study predate the infection). Cell type and time point are not known. The chain uses TRBV18 and TRBJ1-5; TRBD1 is a possible D gene (5 bases). The sequencing input was PBMCs or a T cell subset sorted from them (not recorded which). The CDR3 DNA is TGTGCCAGCTCACCGGGGGGGGGTGCCGATCAGCCCCAGCATTTT. This encodes CASSPGGGADQPQHF.